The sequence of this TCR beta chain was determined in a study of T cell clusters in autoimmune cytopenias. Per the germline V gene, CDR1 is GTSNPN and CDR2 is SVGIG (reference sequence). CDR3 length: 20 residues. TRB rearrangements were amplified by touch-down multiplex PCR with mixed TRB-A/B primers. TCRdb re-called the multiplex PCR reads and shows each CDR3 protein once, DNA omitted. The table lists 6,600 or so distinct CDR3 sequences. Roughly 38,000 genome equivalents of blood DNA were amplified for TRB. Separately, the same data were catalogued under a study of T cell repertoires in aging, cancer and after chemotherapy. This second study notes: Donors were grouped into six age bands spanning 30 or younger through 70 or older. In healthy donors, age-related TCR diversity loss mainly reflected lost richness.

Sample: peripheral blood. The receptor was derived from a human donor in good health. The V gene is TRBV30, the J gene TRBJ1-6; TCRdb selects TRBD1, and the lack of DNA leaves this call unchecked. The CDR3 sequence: CAWTRIGAGPASSYNSPLHF.